This T cell receptor (beta chain) was profiled in a study of blood T cell repertoires in COVID-19. The CDR3 totals 13 residues. The germline gives CDR1 GTSNPN, CDR2 SVGIG (reference sequence). The table came from immunoSEQ multiplex PCR; TCRdb's copy has only in-frame clones and leaves some out. Among approximately 150,000 clones listed, about 82% were seen once. Note on this clone: The junction shows a germline mismatch at one end, possibly a read error.

Sample: PBMCs or T cells enriched from blood (not recorded which). The chain carries TRBV30 and TRBJ2-5; 11 nucleotides agree with TRBD2. This clonotype originated in a woman aged 40-49 years who had recovered from COVID-19. The CDR3 region is CASTRGLAARRDF. The DNA for the CDR3 is TGTGCCTCAACAAGGGGACTAGCGGCCCGAAGGGACTTC.